This TCR beta chain was captured by sequencing in a study of vaccination and CD4 T cells after COVID-19. Cultured CD4+ T cells had their DNA profiled by the Oncomine TCR Beta short-read assay. TCRdb reprocessed the PCR reads via MiXCR and lists one record per CDR3 protein. The top ten clones hold around 15% of a sample with over 12,000 distinct CDR3 sequences, 48% of them seen once. V gave up 6 bases and J gave up 1 base, with 9 bases separating them. The CDR3 covers 13 residues. This clonotype was recorded a few times. Its antigen is not identified. Stated treatment: roughly 11-day PBMC culture with coronavirus spike peptide pools or control peptides (ViraFEST assay).

Material for sequencing was CD4+ T cells from blood, cultured in vitro. The V call is TRBV12-3 or TRBV12-4, the J call TRBJ2-5, with D maybe TRBD1 (5 bases). The source is a human donor who had recovered from COVID-19. In DNA form, the CDR3 reads TGTGCCAGCAGAGACAGTGCCCAAGAGACCCAGTACTTC. Its protein product is CASRDSAQETQYF.